These 24 T cell receptor beta chains originate from one sample sequenced in a study of T cells in Graves' hyperthyroidism and ophthalmopathy. There were TCR beta CDR3 regions amplified from RNA transcripts. An initial round of RT-PCR targeting the TCR CDR3 relied on the HTBI primer set. TCRdb used MiXCR to reprocess the multiplex PCR reads, holding one entry per CDR3 protein. This sample has around 700,000 distinct CDR3 sequences; around a sixth occur once, and the top ten carry roughly 17%. The material sequenced was blood. These receptors originate from a woman between 45 and 65 years old with Graves' hyperthyroidism that later progressed to Graves' ophthalmopathy.

The chain is built from TRBV6-1 and TRBJ1-1; D uncertain. Looked up from germline, CDR1 is MNHNS and CDR2 is SASEGT. Between the trimmed V and J ends, which lost 6 bases and 0 bases, there was a span of 11 bases. This CDR3 spans 14 amino acids. The CDR3 region has the DNA TGTGCCAGCAGGCCCGGGAACCTGAACACTGAAGCTTTCTTT. Its protein is CASRPGNLNTEAFF.

The chain is built from TRBV19 and TRBJ1-6, with D perhaps matching TRBD1 (5 bases). V was shortened by 5 bases and J by 3 bases, with 20 bases between the two germline ends. The CDR3 contains 18 residues. Per the germline V gene, CDR1 is LNHDA and CDR2 is SQIVND (reference sequence). The CDR3 region has the DNA TGTGCCAGTAGTCCCCCCATGGGGCCCGGCAGCTATAATTCACCCCTCCACTTT. Encoded protein: CASSPPMGPGSYNSPLHF.

This clonotype was detected only a few times. This chain joins TRBV5-1 and TRBJ1-1, with TRBD1 as a possible D gene (5 bases). Between the trimmed V and J ends, which lost 0 bases and 1 base, there was a span of 7 bases. The germline CDR1 and CDR2 sequences are SGHRS and YFSETQ. This CDR3 spans 14 amino acids. CDR3 nucleotide sequence: TGCGCCAGCAGCTTGGAGACAGCGAACACTGAAGCTTTCTTT. This encodes CASSLETANTEAFF.

This clonotype was found a few times. The V and J genes are TRBV27 and TRBJ2-1; D unclear. Germline V gene data show CDR1 as MNHEY and CDR2 as SMNVEV (reference sequence). The V and J ends lost 2 bases and 7 bases respectively, with 12 bases between them. The CDR3 contains 14 residues. CDR3 sequence (DNA): TGTGCCAGCAGTTTAGGCAGGACCCAGAATGAGCAGTTCTTC. This sequence encodes CASSLGRTQNEQFF.

This clonotype was seen at least ten times. This chain uses TRBV20-1 with TRBJ2-7, with 7 bases lining up with TRBD1. The CDR3 extends over 13 amino acids. With V trimmed by 3 bases and J by 2 bases, 4 bases remained unmatched. CDR1 and CDR2 from the germline V gene are DFQATT and SNEGSKA (reference sequence). CDR3 nucleotide sequence: TGCAGTGCTAGTTGGGACAGCCCCTACGAGCAGTACTTC. Amino acids: CSASWDSPYEQYF.

J is TRBJ2-2 and V is TRBV30; 11 bases agree with TRBD1. Trimming removed 4 bases from V and 0 bases from J; junction bases left unmatched: 4. The CDR3 has 16 residues. The germline gives CDR1 GTSNPN, CDR2 SVGIG (reference sequence). CDR3 sequence: CAWKGTGGPNTGELFF. CDR3 DNA: TGTGCCTGGAAGGGGACAGGGGGGCCGAACACCGGGGAGCTGTTTTTT.

This clonotype was seen many times. The chain combines TRBV2 with TRBJ2-2; TRBD2 matches 9 bases. The CDR3 length is 16 residues. V gave up 4 bases and J gave up 3 bases; unmatched junction bases: 6. Germline V gives CDR1 SNHLY, CDR2 FYNNEI. The CDR3 DNA sequence: TGTGCCAGCAGTGGAAGTAGCGGGGGCCACACCGGGGAGCTGTTTTTT. Translated: CASSGSSGGHTGELFF. The full variable domain, completed using reference TRBV2 and TRBJ2-2, is EPEVTQTPSHQVTQMGQEVILRCVPISNHLYFYWYRQILGQKVEFLVSFYNNEISEKSEIFDDQFSVERPDGSNFTLKIRSTKLEDSAMYFCASSGSSGGHTGELFFGEGSRLTVL.

Details on this clonotype: This clone may be a read error of a much larger clone one base away. The rearrangement joins TRBV5-1 to TRBJ1-1; 8 positions agree with TRBD1. The CDR3 spans 16 residues. The trim removed 5 bases at V and 4 bases at J, leaving 13 bases unmatched. Germline CDR1 is SGHRS and CDR2 is YFSETQ. In nucleotides, the CDR3 is TGCGCCAGCAGAATCCAGGGGGCGAGTCCGGGCACTGAAGCTTTCTTT. Amino acids: CASRIQGASPGTEAFF.

Worth noting for this clonotype: Germline is not matched at one junction end, which may reflect a read error. The chain couples TRBV7-8 to TRBJ1-1, with D possibly being TRBD1 (5 bases). Looked up from germline, CDR1 is SGHVS and CDR2 is FQNEAQ. This CDR3 has 13 residues. CDR3: CVSSLVGDGEAFF. The CDR3 nucleotides are TGTGTCAGCAGCTTGGTGGGGGACGGTGAAGCTTTCTTT.

This clonotype was counted many times. This chain connects TRBV20-1 to TRBJ2-5, with D possibly being TRBD1 (5 bases). Looked up from germline, CDR1 is DFQATT and CDR2 is SNEGSKA (reference sequence). The germline V and J ends were trimmed by 3 bases and 4 bases, with 9 bases remaining between them. CDR3 length: 12 amino acids. The CDR3 DNA sequence: TGCAGTGCTAGTACCAGGGTAGAGACCCAGTACTTC. Protein sequence: CSASTRVETQYF.

In this sample, this clonotype turned up a few times. The chain employs TRBV29-1 and TRBJ2-7; D is possibly TRBD1 (6 bases). The CDR3 spans 14 residues. V dropped 4 bases and J dropped 1 base, with 14 bases sitting between them. Germline CDR1 is SQVTM and CDR2 is ANQGSEA. DNA of the CDR3: TGCAGCGTTGGTGGTTGGCAGGGGTCCTACGAGCAGTACTTC. This codes for CSVGGWQGSYEQYF.

This clonotype has more than one count but fewer than ten. The rearrangement uses TRBV9 and TRBJ2-2; D is unresolved. Germline CDR1 and CDR2: SGDLS and YYNGEE. CDR3 length: 15 residues. Between the trimmed V and J ends, which lost 4 bases and 4 bases, there was a span of 14 bases. CDR3 bases: TGTGCCAGCAGCTTCCAGGACGGCCGCACCGGGGAGCTGTTTTTT. This gives the protein CASSFQDGRTGELFF.

This clonotype was observed at least ten times. The chain couples TRBV7-8 to TRBJ1-1; unclear D gene. V was trimmed by 3 bases and J by 1 base, leaving 9 bases between them. Germline loops: CDR1 SGHVS, CDR2 FQNEAQ. This CDR3 region has 14 residues. CDR3 loop: CASSLRHANTEAFF. The CDR3 coding sequence is TGTGCCAGCAGCTTGAGGCACGCGAACACTGAAGCTTTCTTT.

This clonotype occurred a few times. This chain connects TRBV15 to TRBJ2-1; D is tentatively TRBD1 or TRBD2 (5 bases each). Germline assignment: CDR1 LNHNV and CDR2 YYDKDF (reference sequence). This CDR3 comprises 15 residues. V lost 0 bases and J 1 base, leaving 7 bases between the germline ends. This chain's CDR3 is CATSREWGSYNEQFF. CDR3 DNA: TGTGCCACCAGCAGAGAGTGGGGGTCCTACAATGAGCAGTTCTTC.

This clonotype was detected many times. The genes are TRBV6-1 and TRBJ1-5, with 8 nucleotides matching TRBD1. V was pared by 8 bases and J by 4 bases, with 7 bases of the junction left unmatched. The CDR3 is made up of 14 amino acids. Per the germline V gene, CDR1 is MNHNS and CDR2 is SASEGT. The CDR3 DNA reads TGTGCCAGCGCGAGACAGGGGCGGAATCAGCCCCAGCATTTT. It translates to CASARQGRNQPQHF.

This clonotype showed up many times. The chain links TRBV13 to TRBJ2-1, with TRBD2 identical over 8 bases. Germline loops: CDR1 PRHDT, CDR2 FYEKMQ (reference sequence). The CDR3 covers 15 residues. The J segment lost 7 bases and the V segment lost 3 bases, leaving 8 bases of the junction unmatched. The CDR3 sequence: CASSFHRLAPNEQFF. DNA of the CDR3: TGTGCCAGCAGCTTCCACCGACTAGCGCCAAATGAGCAGTTCTTC.

This clonotype was found many times. The chain employs TRBV6-1 and TRBJ1-1, with 7 nucleotides matching TRBD1. With V trimmed by 6 bases and J by 1 base, 8 bases remained unmatched. Germline V CDR1 and CDR2: MNHNS, SASEGT. This CDR3 region has 15 residues. CDR3 DNA: TGTGCCAGCAGCGACGCCGGGACAGCGAACACTGAAGCTTTCTTT. It translates to CASSDAGTANTEAFF.

This clonotype was recorded a few times. The chain joins TRBV19 to TRBJ2-3; 9 bases line up with TRBD1. Germline values: CDR1 LNHDA, CDR2 SQIVND (reference sequence). V was clipped by 9 bases and J by 14 bases; unmatched bases: 9. This CDR3 has 11 residues. CDR3 coding DNA: TGTGCCAGCCGATCGGGACAGGGACTGTATTTT. It codes for CASRSGQGLYF.

CDR3 bases: TGCGCCAGCAGCTGCTCCCCCAGCTCCTACGAGCAGTACTTC. The encoded protein is CASSCSPSSYEQYF. The gene calls are TRBV5-1 and TRBJ2-7; the D is unclear. Germline CDR1 reads SGHRS; CDR2 reads YFSETQ. Between the trimmed V and J ends, which lost 3 bases and 0 bases, there was a span of 10 bases. The CDR3 is 14 amino acids.

This clonotype was picked up a small number of times. V usage is TRBV6-5 and J usage is TRBJ1-2; possible D gene TRBD1, 5 bases. The V and J ends lost 0 bases and 5 bases respectively, with 16 bases between them. CDR1 MNHEY and CDR2 SVGAGI come from the germline V gene. The CDR3 is 16 residues long. CDR3 nucleotide sequence: TGTGCCAGCAGTTACTCGAACGTGTATCCAGGGTATGGCTACACCTTC. This codes for CASSYSNVYPGYGYTF.

This clonotype occurred a few times. V is TRBV5-1 and J is TRBJ1-2; unclear D gene. Germline lookup yields CDR1 SGHRS and CDR2 YFSETQ. V lost 0 bases, J lost 1 base, and 7 bases lay in between. This CDR3 has 14 amino acids. The CDR3 nucleotides are TGCGCCAGCAGCTTGGATGGTTTTAACTATGGCTACACCTTC. Translation gives CASSLDGFNYGYTF.

This clonotype has only a few counts. This sequence joins TRBV6-1 and TRBJ2-3; D not certain. The germline gives CDR1 MNHNS, CDR2 SASEGT. The ends were cut back, 5 bases at V and 2 bases at J, with 8 bases in the middle. This CDR3 contains 13 residues. CDR3 residues: CASSWGNTDTQYF. CDR3 nucleotide sequence: TGTGCCAGCAGTTGGGGAAACACAGATACGCAGTATTTT.

The J gene is TRBJ1-1, the V gene TRBV5-1, with a possible D match to TRBD1 (5 bases). The CDR3 runs to 14 residues. Germline CDR1 is SGHRS and CDR2 is YFSETQ. V dropped 8 bases and J dropped 0 bases, with 14 bases sitting between them. CDR3 loop: CARSTGTVNTEAFF. The CDR3 DNA sequence: TGCGCCAGAAGCACGGGGACGGTGAACACTGAAGCTTTCTTT.

This chain uses TRBV6-5 with TRBJ2-1; D is unclear. The ends were cut back, 4 bases at V and 5 bases at J, with 15 bases in the middle. Germline V gene lookup returns CDR1 MNHEY and CDR2 SVGAGI. The CDR3 has 15 amino acids. The CDR3 DNA is TGTGCCAGCAGTTCCTCAAGGACCTACGACAATGAGCAGTTCTTC. It encodes CASSSSRTYDNEQFF.